These 23 T cell receptor beta chains were all obtained from the same sample, sequenced in a study of cytomegalovirus exposure and HLA in healthy donors. The PCR had 60 Vbeta and 13 Jbeta primers. Here immunoSEQ multiplex PCR was the method, and the copy in TCRdb shows in-frame clones only, minus some. Among around 120,000 clones listed, approximately 79% were seen once. The sequencing sample was made of PBMCs. The receptors were sampled from a woman aged 35 to 49 in good health and CMV-seronegative.

This chain connects TRBV11-2 to TRBJ2-7, with D possibly TRBD1 on 6 matching bases. Germline CDR1 and CDR2: SGHAT and FQNNGV. Trimming took 5 bases from V and 0 from J, leaving 20 bases between them. The CDR3 is 17 residues long. CDR3 residues: CASSAALWDNFSYEQYF. DNA for the CDR3: TGTGCCAGCAGCGCGGCCTTATGGGACAACTTCTCCTACGAGCAGTACTTC. The full variable domain, in which reference TRBV11-2 and TRBJ2-7 provide the parts outside the CDR3, is EAGVAQSPRYKIIEKRQSVAFWCNPISGHATLYWYQQILGQGPKLLIQFQNNGVVDDSQLPKDRFSAERLKGVDSTLKIQPAKLEDSAVYLCASSAALWDNFSYEQYFGPGTRLTVT.

V usage is TRBV15 and J usage is TRBJ2-5; D call uncertain. This CDR3 comprises 15 residues. The germline CDR1 and CDR2 sequences are LNHNV and YYDKDF (reference sequence). V dropped 5 bases and J dropped 0 bases, with 13 bases sitting between them. As DNA, the CDR3 is TGTGCCACCAGCCTCCTAGGTGATAACCAAGAGACCCAGTACTTC. Its protein is CATSLLGDNQETQYF.

V usage is TRBV29-1 and J usage is TRBJ2-7, with unresolved D. Trimming pared 5 bases from V and 0 bases from J, leaving 14 bases between. Germline CDR1 reads SQVTM; CDR2 reads ANQGSEA. The CDR3 has 14 amino acids. CDR3 amino acids: CSVLPRSSSYEQYF. The CDR3 bases are TGCAGCGTTCTTCCGCGTAGTAGCTCCTACGAGCAGTACTTC.

The V call is TRBV10-2, the J call TRBJ2-1; 9 bases align to TRBD2. Germline V gene lookup returns CDR1 WSHSY and CDR2 SAAADI. The CDR3 runs 15 residues. V lost 4 bases, J lost 5 bases, and 6 bases stayed unmatched. The DNA of the CDR3 is TGCGCCAGCAGTGGGTGGGGACTAGCTAACAATGAGCAGTTCTTC. Encoded protein: CASSGWGLANNEQFF.

The gene calls are TRBV27 and TRBJ2-1; perhaps TRBD1 as D (6 bases). The CDR3 spans 12 residues. Trimming pared 5 bases from V and 4 bases from J, leaving 6 bases between. From germline, CDR1 is MNHEY and CDR2 SMNVEV (reference sequence). CDR3 sequence reads: CASSGQYNEQFF. For the CDR3, the DNA is TGTGCCAGCAGTGGACAGTACAATGAGCAGTTCTTC.

J is TRBJ2-3 and V is TRBV7-2; weak D call: TRBD2 (5 bases). CDR3 length equals 13 residues. V was clipped by 2 bases and J by 11 bases, with 14 bases between them. Germline CDR1 and CDR2: SGHTA and FQGNSA. CDR3 in DNA: TGTGCCAGCAGCTTATCGAGCCTCCGGGGGCAGTATTTT. Residues: CASSLSSLRGQYF. Combining the CDR3 with reference TRBV7-2 and TRBJ2-3 gives the whole variable domain GAGVSQSPSNKVTEKGKDVELRCDPISGHTALYWYRQSLGQGLEFLIYFQGNSAPDKSGLPSDRFSAERTGGSVSTLTIQRTQQEDSAVYLCASSLSSLRGQYFGPGTRLTVL.

The rearrangement joins TRBV7-9 to TRBJ2-7; D is perhaps TRBD2 (6 bases). The CDR3 extends over 14 amino acids. Germline CDR1 reads SEHNR; CDR2 reads FQNEAQ (reference sequence). V shed 3 bases and J shed 8 bases, with 17 bases lying between them. This CDR3 is CASSLEGLGMKQYF. In nucleotides, the CDR3 is TGTGCCAGCAGCTTGGAGGGTCTAGGGATGAAGCAGTACTTC.

This chain uses TRBV30 with TRBJ2-7; D may be TRBD2 (6 bases). Between the trimmed V and J ends, which lost 1 base and 5 bases, there was a span of 12 bases. CDR3 length: 13 amino acids. Germline loops: CDR1 GTSNPN, CDR2 SVGIG (reference sequence). The CDR3 is CAWSAGREDEQYF. In nucleotides, the CDR3 is TGTGCCTGGAGTGCGGGCAGGGAGGACGAGCAGTACTTC. The whole variable domain, remainder taken from reference TRBV30 and TRBJ2-7, is SQTIHQWPATLVQPVGSPLSLECTVEGTSNPNLYWYRQAAGRGLQLLFYSVGIGQISSEVPQNLSASRPQDRQFILSSKKLLLSDSGFYLCAWSAGREDEQYFGPGTRLTVT.

CDR3 bases: TGTGCCAGCAGTGGGGGACAGGAGGTCAGGAGGCAGCAGTACTTC. Encoded protein: CASSGGQEVRRQQYF. The chain carries TRBV6-1 and TRBJ2-7, with 8 bases identical to TRBD1. V was pared by 4 bases and J by 8 bases, with 13 bases of the junction left unmatched. The CDR3 is 15 amino acids. CDR1 MNHNS and CDR2 SASEGT come from the germline V gene.

The chain links TRBV7-9 to TRBJ2-7; TRBD1 matches at 7 bases. V shed 4 bases and J 0 bases; nucleotides not matched to a gene: 3. From germline, CDR1 is SEHNR and CDR2 FQNEAQ (reference sequence). CDR3 length equals 14 residues. In nucleotides, the CDR3 is TGTGCCAGCAGCTCGACAGGGAACTCCTACGAGCAGTACTTC. Its translation is CASSSTGNSYEQYF.

This chain uses TRBV4-2 with TRBJ2-7, with 7 bases lining up with TRBD2. The CDR3 loop spans 16 amino acids. V lost 3 bases, J lost 9 bases, and 17 bases stayed unmatched. CDR1 and CDR2 (germline): LGHNA, YNFKEQ. In DNA form, the CDR3 reads TGTGCCAGCAGCCAGGCTACCGGGACTACACCTCTGGGGCAGTACTTC. Protein product: CASSQATGTTPLGQYF.

The V and J genes are TRBV6-1 and TRBJ2-7; 7 positions agree with TRBD1. V shed 5 bases and J 6 bases; nucleotides not matched to a gene: 10. The length of the CDR3 is 14 residues. Looked up from germline, CDR1 is MNHNS and CDR2 is SASEGT. The CDR3 nucleotides are TGTGCCAGCAGTACCGGGACAGAGACTCTCGAGCAGTACTTC. Translation gives CASSTGTETLEQYF.

V gene TRBV7-2 combines with J gene TRBJ2-5, with 14 bases lining up with TRBD2. The germline CDR1 and CDR2 sequences are SGHTA and FQGNSA. V shed 1 base and J 5 bases; nucleotides not matched to a gene: 6. The length of the CDR3 is 17 residues. CDR3: CASSLVGLAGVGETQYF. CDR3 sequence (DNA): TGTGCCAGCAGCTTAGTGGGACTAGCGGGAGTCGGTGAGACCCAGTACTTC.

Note on this clone: Other DNA sequences in this specimen translate into the identical CDR3. The rearrangement uses TRBV7-9 and TRBJ2-3; 8 nucleotides line up with TRBD2. V was pared by 0 bases and J by 2 bases, with 4 bases of the junction left unmatched. This CDR3 is 16 amino acids long. Germline V CDR1 and CDR2: SEHNR, FQNEAQ (reference sequence). The DNA of the CDR3 is TGTGCCAGCAGCTTAGCGGTAGCGGGAAACACAGATACGCAGTATTTT. Amino acids: CASSLAVAGNTDTQYF.

The chain employs TRBV5-4 and TRBJ1-1; maybe TRBD1 (5 bases). V was shortened by 1 base and J by 1 base, with 8 bases between the two germline ends. The CDR3 is made up of 14 amino acids. CDR1 and CDR2 (germline): SGHNT, YYREEE (reference sequence). The CDR3 region is CASSLWGGNTEAFF. The CDR3 region has the DNA TGTGCCAGCAGCTTGTGGGGGGGGAACACTGAAGCTTTCTTT. Supplemented by reference TRBV5-4 and TRBJ1-1, the full variable domain reads ETGVTQSPTHLIKTRGQQVTLRCSSQSGHNTVSWYQQALGQGPQFIFQYYREEENGRGNFPPRFSGLQFPNYSSELNVNALELDDSALYLCASSLWGGNTEAFFGQGTRLTVV.

A single count supports this clone. This chain connects TRBV5-1 to TRBJ2-3; TRBD2 matches 9 bases. CDR1 and CDR2 from the germline V gene are SGHRS and YFSETQ. The CDR3 totals 16 residues. V lost 0 bases to trimming and J lost 7 bases; unmatched junction nucleotides: 9. CDR3 nucleotide sequence: TGCGCCAGCAGCTTGGAGGCTAGCGGGGAACCCAATACGCAGTATTTT. It is translated as CASSLEASGEPNTQYF. The variable domain in full, with the rest retrieved from reference TRBV5-1 and TRBJ2-3, is KAGVTQTPRYLIKTRGQQVTLSCSPISGHRSVSWYQQTPGQGLQFLFEYFSETQRNKGNFPGRFSGRQFSNSRSEMNVSTLELGDSALYLCASSLEASGEPNTQYFGPGTRLTVL.

This chain joins TRBV7-9 and TRBJ2-7; 8 bases are a match to TRBD1. The germline CDR1 and CDR2 sequences are SEHNR and FQNEAQ (reference sequence). V shed 5 bases, J shed 9 bases, and the junction held 6 bases outside the gene matches. The CDR3 is made up of 12 amino acids. The CDR3 loop is CASSPGQGRQYF. CDR3 DNA sequence: TGTGCCAGCAGCCCCGGACAGGGAAGGCAGTACTTC.

The genes are TRBV6-1 and TRBJ2-7; tentatively, D is TRBD2 (5 bases). This CDR3 contains 13 residues. Germline V gives CDR1 MNHNS, CDR2 SASEGT. The ends were cut back, 3 bases at V and 6 bases at J, with 12 bases in the middle. CDR3 DNA sequence: TGTGCCAGCAGTGAGGAACTAGTAGGCGAGCAGTACTTC. Protein product: CASSEELVGEQYF.

This rearrangement joins TRBV5-8 to TRBJ2-7, with 9 bases identical to TRBD1. This CDR3 is 13 amino acids long. V shed 3 bases and J 2 bases; nucleotides not matched to a gene: 0. Germline CDR1 and CDR2: SGHTS and YDEGEE. CDR3 in DNA: TGTGCCAGCAGCTGGGACAGGGCCTACGAGCAGTACTTC. Translated: CASSWDRAYEQYF.

This chain connects TRBV27 to TRBJ2-1, with D maybe TRBD2 (5 bases). Germline V gene data show CDR1 as MNHEY and CDR2 as SMNVEV (reference sequence). The CDR3 is 16 residues long. V was shortened by 0 bases and J by 2 bases, with 11 bases between the two germline ends. The CDR3 protein is CASSLSKAATYNEQFF. The CDR3 nucleotides read TGTGCCAGCAGTTTATCGAAAGCGGCAACCTACAATGAGCAGTTCTTC.

This clone was seen a few times. The genes are TRBV20-1 and TRBJ1-2; D remains ambiguous. V was cut by 7 bases and J by 4 bases, with 10 bases left in between. CDR3 length: 11 residues. Germline CDR1 DFQATT, CDR2 SNEGSKA (reference sequence). CDR3 nucleotide sequence: TGCAGTGGAGTGGCAGGCTATGGCTACACCTTC. Residues: CSGVAGYGYTF.

The V call is TRBV5-1, the J call TRBJ1-4, with unresolved D. The CDR3 loop spans 15 amino acids. Germline CDR1 and CDR2: SGHRS and YFSETQ. Deletions cut 7 bases from V and 7 bases from J, with 20 bases between. Written as DNA, the CDR3 is TGCGCCAGCTCCTCATCGGGAGTCGCGGTTGAAAAACTGTTTTTT. It translates to CASSSSGVAVEKLFF.

This chain connects TRBV5-4 to TRBJ1-3; 8 nucleotides align to TRBD1. CDR3 length: 18 amino acids. Per germline, CDR1 SGHNT and CDR2 YYREEE (reference sequence). V lost 0 bases to trimming and J lost 0 bases; unmatched junction nucleotides: 8. CDR3 coding DNA: TGTGCCAGCAGCTTGGGCCAGGGGGCCCTCAGCTCTGGAAACACCATATATTTT. Translation: CASSLGQGALSSGNTIYF. Together with reference TRBV5-4 and TRBJ1-3, the CDR3 gives the full variable domain: ETGVTQSPTHLIKTRGQQVTLRCSSQSGHNTVSWYQQALGQGPQFIFQYYREEENGRGNFPPRFSGLQFPNYSSELNVNALELDDSALYLCASSLGQGALSSGNTIYFGEGSWLTVV.